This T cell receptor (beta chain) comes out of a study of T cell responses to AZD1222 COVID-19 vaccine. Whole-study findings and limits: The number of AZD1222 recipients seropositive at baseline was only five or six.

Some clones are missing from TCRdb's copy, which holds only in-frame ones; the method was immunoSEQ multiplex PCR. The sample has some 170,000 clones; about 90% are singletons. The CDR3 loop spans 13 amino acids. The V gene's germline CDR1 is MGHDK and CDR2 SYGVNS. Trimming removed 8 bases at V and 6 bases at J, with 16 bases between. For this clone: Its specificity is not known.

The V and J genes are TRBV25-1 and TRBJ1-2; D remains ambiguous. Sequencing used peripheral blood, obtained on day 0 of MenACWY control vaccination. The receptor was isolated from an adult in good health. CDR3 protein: CASLGGGPDGYTF. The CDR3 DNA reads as TGTGCCAGCCTCGGAGGAGGGCCGGATGGCTACACCTTC.